This T cell receptor (beta chain) is drawn from a study of T cells in Graves' hyperthyroidism and ophthalmopathy. Stable Graves' hyperthyroidism meant no ophthalmopathy progression within 18 months. Hyperthyroidism had been newly diagnosed in patients aged 18 to 65, and its duration was under 2 months. Patients having uncontrolled infection, another autoimmune disease, pregnancy or lactation were not included. RNA transcripts yielded amplified TCR beta CDR3 regions. The study used the HTBI primer set for a first-round RT-PCR of the TCR CDR3. TCRdb re-called the multiplex PCR reads through MiXCR, storing one row per CDR3 protein. The sample lists approximately 560,000 distinct CDR3 sequences, roughly 50% occurring once. Germline CDR1 reads SGHTA; CDR2 reads FQGNSA. V was clipped by 2 bases and J by 4 bases; unmatched bases: 4. CDR3 size: 14 residues.

This receptor was taken from a woman younger than 35 with Graves' hyperthyroidism. Sequencing input: peripheral blood or thyroid tissue (not recorded which). The chain uses TRBV7-2 and TRBJ2-5, with TRBD1 matching 7 bases. This CDR3 is CASSLRQGGETQYF. The DNA for the CDR3 is TGTGCCAGCAGCTTACGACAGGGTGGAGAGACCCAGTACTTC.